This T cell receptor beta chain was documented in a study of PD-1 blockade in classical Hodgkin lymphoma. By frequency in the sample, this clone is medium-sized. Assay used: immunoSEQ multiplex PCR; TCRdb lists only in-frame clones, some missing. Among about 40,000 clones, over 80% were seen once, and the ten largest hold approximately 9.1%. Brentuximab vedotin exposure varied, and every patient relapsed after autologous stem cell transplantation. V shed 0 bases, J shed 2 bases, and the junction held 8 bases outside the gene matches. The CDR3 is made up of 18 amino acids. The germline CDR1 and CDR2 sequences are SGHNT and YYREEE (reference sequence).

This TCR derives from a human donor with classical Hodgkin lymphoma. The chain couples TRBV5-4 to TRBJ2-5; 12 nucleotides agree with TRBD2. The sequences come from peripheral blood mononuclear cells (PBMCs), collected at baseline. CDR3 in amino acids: CASSLGLAGVGVQETQYF. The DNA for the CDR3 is TGTGCCAGCAGCTTGGGACTAGCGGGAGTCGGTGTACAAGAGACCCAGTACTTC.